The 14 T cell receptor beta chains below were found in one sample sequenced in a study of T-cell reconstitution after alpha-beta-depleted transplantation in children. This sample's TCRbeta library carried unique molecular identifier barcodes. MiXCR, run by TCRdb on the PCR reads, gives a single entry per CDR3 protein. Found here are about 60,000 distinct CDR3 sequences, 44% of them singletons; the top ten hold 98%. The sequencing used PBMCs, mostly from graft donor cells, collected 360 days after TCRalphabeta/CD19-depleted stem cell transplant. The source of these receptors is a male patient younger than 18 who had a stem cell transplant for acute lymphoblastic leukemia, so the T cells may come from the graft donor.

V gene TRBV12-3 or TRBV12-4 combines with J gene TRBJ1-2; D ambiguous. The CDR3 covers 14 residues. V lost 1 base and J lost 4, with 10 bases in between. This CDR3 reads CASSLEGRSYGYTF. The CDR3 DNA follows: TGTGCCAGCAGTTTAGAAGGGAGATCCTATGGCTACACCTTC.

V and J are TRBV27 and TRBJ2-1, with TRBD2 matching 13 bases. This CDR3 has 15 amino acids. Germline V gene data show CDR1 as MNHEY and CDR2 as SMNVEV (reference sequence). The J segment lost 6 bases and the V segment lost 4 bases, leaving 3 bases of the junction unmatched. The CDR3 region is CASSYGTSGVNEQFF. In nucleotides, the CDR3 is TGTGCCAGCAGTTACGGGACTAGCGGGGTCAATGAGCAGTTCTTC.

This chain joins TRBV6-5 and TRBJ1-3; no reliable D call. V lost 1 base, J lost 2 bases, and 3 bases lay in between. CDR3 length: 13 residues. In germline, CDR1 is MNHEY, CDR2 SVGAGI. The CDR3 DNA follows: TGTGCCAGCAGTTACTGGGCTGGAAACACCATATATTTT. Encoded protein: CASSYWAGNTIYF.

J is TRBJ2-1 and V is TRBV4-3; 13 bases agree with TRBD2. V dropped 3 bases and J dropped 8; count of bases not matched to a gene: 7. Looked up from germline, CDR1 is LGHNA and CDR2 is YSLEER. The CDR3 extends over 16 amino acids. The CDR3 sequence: CASSQGRTSGSDEQFF. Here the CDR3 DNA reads TGCGCCAGCAGCCAGGGACGGACTAGCGGGAGCGATGAGCAGTTCTTC.

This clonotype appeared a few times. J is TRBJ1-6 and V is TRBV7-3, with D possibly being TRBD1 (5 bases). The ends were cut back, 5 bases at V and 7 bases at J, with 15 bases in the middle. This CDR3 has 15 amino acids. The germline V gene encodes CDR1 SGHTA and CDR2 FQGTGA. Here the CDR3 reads CASSMRGRGNSPLHF. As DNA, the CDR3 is TGTGCCAGCAGCATGAGGGGTCGGGGAAATTCACCCCTCCACTTT.

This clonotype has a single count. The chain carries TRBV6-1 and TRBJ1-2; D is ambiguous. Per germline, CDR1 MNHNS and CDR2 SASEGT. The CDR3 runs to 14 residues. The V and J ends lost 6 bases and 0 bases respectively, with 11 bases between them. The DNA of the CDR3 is TGTGCCAGCAGGGGAGGGAGTCCTAACTATGGCTACACCTTC. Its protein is CASRGGSPNYGYTF.

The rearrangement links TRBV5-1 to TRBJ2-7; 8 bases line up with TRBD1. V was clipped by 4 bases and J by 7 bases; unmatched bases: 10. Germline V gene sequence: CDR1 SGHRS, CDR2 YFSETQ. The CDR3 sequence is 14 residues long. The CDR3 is CASSGTPTGDEQYF. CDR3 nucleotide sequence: TGCGCCAGCAGCGGTACACCGACAGGGGATGAGCAGTACTTC.

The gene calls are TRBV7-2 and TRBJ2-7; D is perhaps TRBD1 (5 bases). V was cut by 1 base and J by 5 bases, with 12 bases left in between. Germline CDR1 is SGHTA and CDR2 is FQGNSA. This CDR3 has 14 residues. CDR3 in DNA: TGTGCCAGCAGCTTAGGAAGGGGCTACAACGAGCAGTACTTC. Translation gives CASSLGRGYNEQYF.

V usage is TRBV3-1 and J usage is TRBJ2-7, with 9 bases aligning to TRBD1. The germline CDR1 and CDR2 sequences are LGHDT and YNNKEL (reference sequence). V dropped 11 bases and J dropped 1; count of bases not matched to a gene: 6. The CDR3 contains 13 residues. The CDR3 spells CAQRDRESYEQYF. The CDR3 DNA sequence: TGTGCCCAGCGGGACAGGGAATCCTACGAGCAGTACTTC.

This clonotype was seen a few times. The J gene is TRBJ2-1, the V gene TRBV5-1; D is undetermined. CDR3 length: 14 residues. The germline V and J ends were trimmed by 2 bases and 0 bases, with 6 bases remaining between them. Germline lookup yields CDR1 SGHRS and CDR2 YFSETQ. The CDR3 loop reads CASSLQSSYNEQFF. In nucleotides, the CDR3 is TGCGCCAGCAGCTTACAGAGCTCCTACAATGAGCAGTTCTTC.

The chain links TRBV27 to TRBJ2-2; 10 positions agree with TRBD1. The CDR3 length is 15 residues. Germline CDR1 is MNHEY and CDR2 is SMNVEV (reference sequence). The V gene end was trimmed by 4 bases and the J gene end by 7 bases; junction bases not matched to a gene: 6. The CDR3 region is CASSSRTGGGGELFF. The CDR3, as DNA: TGTGCCAGCAGTTCCCGGACAGGGGGTGGCGGGGAGCTGTTTTTT.

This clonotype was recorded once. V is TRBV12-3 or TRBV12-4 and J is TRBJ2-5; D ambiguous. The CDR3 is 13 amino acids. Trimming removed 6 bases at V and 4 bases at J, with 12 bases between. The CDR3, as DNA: TGTGCCAGCAGACCCGTGGGGTCAGAGACCCAGTACTTC. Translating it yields CASRPVGSETQYF.

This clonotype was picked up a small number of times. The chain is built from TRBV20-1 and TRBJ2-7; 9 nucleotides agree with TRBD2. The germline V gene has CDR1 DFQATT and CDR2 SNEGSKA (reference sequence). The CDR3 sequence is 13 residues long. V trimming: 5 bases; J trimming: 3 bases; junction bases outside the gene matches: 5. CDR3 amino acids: CSAPPAGGYEQYF. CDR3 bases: TGCAGTGCTCCCCCAGCGGGGGGCTACGAGCAGTACTTC.

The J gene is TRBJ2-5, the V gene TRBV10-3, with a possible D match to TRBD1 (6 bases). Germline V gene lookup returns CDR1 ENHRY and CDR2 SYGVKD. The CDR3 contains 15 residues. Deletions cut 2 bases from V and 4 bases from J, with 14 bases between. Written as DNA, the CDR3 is TGTGCCATCAGTGAGGCAGGGGCCTTTAGAGAGACCCAGTACTTC. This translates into CAISEAGAFRETQYF.